These 17 T cell receptor beta chains came from one sample sequenced in a study of blood T cell repertoires in COVID-19. Generated by immunoSEQ multiplex PCR, the TCRdb table keeps only in-frame clones and is missing some. Of 110,000 or so clones in the sample, nearly 85% were seen once. Sequencing was performed on peripheral blood. The receptors derive from a woman between 50 and 59 years old with acute or convalescent COVID-19.

The CDR3 DNA reads TGTGCCAGCAGTGAAGGGACAGGGAGGGGCTACACCTTC. Its protein is CASSEGTGRGYTF. The chain carries TRBV2 and TRBJ1-2, with 8 bases matching TRBD1. CDR3 length: 13 residues. Trimming cost V 1 base and J 8 bases; bases outside gene matches: 3. From germline, CDR1 is SNHLY and CDR2 FYNNEI.

This clone was recorded a few times. This chain links TRBV2 with TRBJ2-7; perhaps TRBD1 as D (5 bases). Germline V CDR1 and CDR2: SNHLY, FYNNEI. The length of the CDR3 is 11 residues. V was shortened by 8 bases and J by 5 bases, with 10 bases between the two germline ends. CDR3 sequence: CASSLGDEQYF. The CDR3 nucleotides are TGTGCCAGCTCTTTAGGGGACGAGCAGTACTTC.

This clone was picked up one time. The V gene is TRBV6-5, the J gene TRBJ1-1, with no clear D. CDR3 length: 15 residues. CDR1 and CDR2 (germline): MNHEY, SVGAGI. Deletions cut 5 bases from V and 8 bases from J, with 21 bases between. CDR3 in DNA: TGTGCCAGCAGTACGGCGGGGAGGGTAGAGGGCGAAGCTTTCTTT. It is translated as CASSTAGRVEGEAFF.

V and J are TRBV5-6 and TRBJ1-3; D is unresolved. Germline V gene data show CDR1 as SGHDT and CDR2 as YYEEEE. The CDR3 has 14 amino acids. Deletions cut 2 bases from V and 0 bases from J, with 6 bases between. In nucleotides, the CDR3 is TGTGCCAGCAGCTTAACTTACTCTGGAAACACCATATATTTT. Its protein is CASSLTYSGNTIYF.

The genes are TRBV18 and TRBJ1-4; 7 bases agree with TRBD1. This CDR3 has 13 amino acids. CDR1 is KGHSH and CDR2 is LQKENI in the germline V gene. V shed 5 bases, J shed 6 bases, and the junction held 3 bases outside the gene matches. The CDR3: CASSGTAHEKLFF. The CDR3 DNA reads as TGTGCCAGCTCAGGGACAGCGCATGAAAAACTGTTTTTT.

This clone was detected a few times. The chain uses TRBV3-1 (or the pseudogene TRBV3-2) and TRBJ1-2; D is perhaps TRBD1 (5 bases). This CDR3 contains 17 residues. CDR1 is LGHDT and CDR2 is YNNKEL in the germline V gene (reference sequence). V lost 0 bases and J lost 8, with 22 bases in between. The chain's CDR3 is CASSQDLTRARVGGYTF. DNA of the CDR3: TGTGCCAGCAGCCAAGATCTTACCCGGGCCAGGGTGGGAGGCTACACCTTC.

This sequence joins TRBV19 and TRBJ1-2, with a possible D match to TRBD1 (5 bases). The CDR3 has 14 amino acids. Trimming pared 7 bases from V and 2 bases from J, leaving 14 bases between. CDR1 is LNHDA, CDR2 SQIVND, per germline (reference sequence). CDR3 DNA sequence: TGTGCCAGTACCTCCGGGGGTTTAAACTATGGCTACACCTTC. Encoded protein: CASTSGGLNYGYTF.

V usage is TRBV18 and J usage is TRBJ2-2, with TRBD2 matching 7 bases. Germline V gene data show CDR1 as KGHSH and CDR2 as LQKENI. Trimming at V came to 0 bases and at J to 0 bases, leaving 1 base not matched to a gene. The CDR3 is 16 amino acids. The CDR3 is CASSPPSGANTGELFF. In DNA form, the CDR3 reads TGTGCCAGCTCACCACCGAGCGGGGCGAACACCGGGGAGCTGTTTTTT.

The chain joins TRBV30 to TRBJ1-4; TRBD1 is a possible D gene (5 bases). Germline V gene data show CDR1 as GTSNPN and CDR2 as SVGIG (reference sequence). This CDR3 has 14 amino acids. Trimming removed 1 base from V and 5 bases from J, with 11 bases in between. In nucleotides, the CDR3 is TGTGCCTGGAGTGCAGACAGCCGGAATGAAAAACTGTTTTTT. This sequence encodes CAWSADSRNEKLFF.

This clone was seen once. This chain joins TRBV5-4 and TRBJ2-7; weak D call: TRBD2 (6 bases). V lost 0 bases to trimming and J lost 5 bases, with 9 bases between them. The CDR3 has 13 residues. CDR1 and CDR2 (germline): SGHNT, YYREEE (reference sequence). This CDR3 is CASSLAGGDEQYF. DNA of the CDR3: TGTGCCAGCAGCTTGGCCGGAGGGGACGAGCAGTACTTC.

The V gene is TRBV6-1, the J gene TRBJ2-5; 8 nucleotides align to TRBD2. Per germline, CDR1 MNHNS and CDR2 SASEGT. The CDR3 totals 18 residues. V lost 4 bases and J lost 1; bases outside the gene matches: 14. The CDR3 sequence: CASSGRLASGGTQETQYF. The CDR3 DNA sequence: TGTGCCAGCAGTGGACGACTCGCGAGCGGGGGAACCCAAGAGACCCAGTACTTC.

The rearrangement links TRBV6-5 to TRBJ1-2; 9 bases line up with TRBD1. Germline V lookup: CDR1 MNHEY, CDR2 SVGAGI. The ends lost 6 bases at V and 1 base at J; junction bases unmatched: 6. This CDR3 has 15 amino acids. The chain's CDR3 is CASRPGTGYNYGYTF. The CDR3 nucleotides read TGTGCCAGCAGGCCCGGGACAGGGTATAACTATGGCTACACCTTC.

This chain links TRBV9 with TRBJ2-3; 10 bases align to TRBD1. Germline CDR1 reads SGDLS; CDR2 reads YYNGEE. After removal of 2 bases from V and 4 bases from J, the junction contained 4 bases not matched to a gene. This CDR3 region has 15 residues. DNA for the CDR3: TGTGCCAGCAGCGTGACAGGGGGCCTGGCAGATACGCAGTATTTT. Amino acids: CASSVTGGLADTQYF.

The chain has TRBV3-1 (or the pseudogene TRBV3-2) and TRBJ1-2; TRBD1 matches 8 bases. The CDR3 is made up of 14 amino acids. Germline CDR1 LGHDT, CDR2 YNNKEL (reference sequence). V trimming: 4 bases; J trimming: 2 bases; junction bases outside the gene matches: 3. Written as DNA, the CDR3 is TGTGCCAGCAGCCTCGGACAGGGCAACTATGGCTACACCTTC. It yields the protein CASSLGQGNYGYTF.

The V and J genes are TRBV18 and TRBJ1-2; TRBD1 matches 10 bases. V shed 2 bases, J shed 5 bases, and the junction held 11 bases outside the gene matches. The CDR3 covers 17 residues. Germline lookup yields CDR1 KGHSH and CDR2 LQKENI. CDR3 sequence (DNA): TGTGCCAGCTCACCAGGATCAAGGACAGGGGGAACTTATGGCTACACCTTC. It specifies CASSPGSRTGGTYGYTF.

The chain is built from TRBV5-1 and TRBJ1-2; no clear D. V shed 4 bases and J shed 4 bases, with 8 bases lying between them. In germline, CDR1 is SGHRS, CDR2 YFSETQ. The CDR3 length is 12 residues. The CDR3: CASSLTGYGYTF. The DNA of the CDR3 is TGCGCCAGCAGCCTGACGGGCTATGGCTACACCTTC. Full variable domain (rest looked up from reference TRBV5-1 and TRBJ1-2): KAGVTQTPRYLIKTRGQQVTLSCSPISGHRSVSWYQQTPGQGLQFLFEYFSETQRNKGNFPGRFSGRQFSNSRSEMNVSTLELGDSALYLCASSLTGYGYTFGSGTRLTVV.

The V call is TRBV6-5, the J call TRBJ1-6, with TRBD1 matching 7 bases. The germline gives CDR1 MNHEY, CDR2 SVGAGI. The CDR3 spans 13 residues. DNA of the CDR3: TGTGCTCACCGCCGGGACAGAGATTCACCCCTCCACTTT. Residues: CAHRRDRDSPLHF.